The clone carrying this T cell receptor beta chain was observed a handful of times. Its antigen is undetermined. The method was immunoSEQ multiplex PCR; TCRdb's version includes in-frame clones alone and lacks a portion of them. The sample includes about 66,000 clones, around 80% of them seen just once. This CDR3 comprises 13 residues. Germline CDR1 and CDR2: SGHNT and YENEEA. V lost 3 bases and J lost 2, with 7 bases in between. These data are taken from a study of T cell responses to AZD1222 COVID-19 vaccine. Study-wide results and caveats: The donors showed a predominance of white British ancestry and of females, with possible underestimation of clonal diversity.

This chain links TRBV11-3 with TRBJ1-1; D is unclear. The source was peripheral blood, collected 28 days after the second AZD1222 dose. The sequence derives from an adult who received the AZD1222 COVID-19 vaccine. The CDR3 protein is CASSFSTNTEAFF. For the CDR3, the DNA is TGTGCCAGCAGCTTTTCAACAAACACTGAAGCTTTCTTT.